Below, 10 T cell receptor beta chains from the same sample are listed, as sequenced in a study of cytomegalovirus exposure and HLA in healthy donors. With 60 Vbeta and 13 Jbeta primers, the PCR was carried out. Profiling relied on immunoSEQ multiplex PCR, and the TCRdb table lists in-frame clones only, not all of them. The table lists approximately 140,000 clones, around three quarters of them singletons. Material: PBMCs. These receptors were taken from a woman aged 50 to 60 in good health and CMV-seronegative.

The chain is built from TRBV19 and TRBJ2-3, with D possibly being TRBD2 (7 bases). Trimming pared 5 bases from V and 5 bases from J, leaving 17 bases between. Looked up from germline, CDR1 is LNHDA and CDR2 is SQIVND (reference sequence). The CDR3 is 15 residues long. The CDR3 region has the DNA TGTGCCAGTAGTGAGGGGGGGGGCCGGATAGATACGCAGTATTTT. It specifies CASSEGGGRIDTQYF.

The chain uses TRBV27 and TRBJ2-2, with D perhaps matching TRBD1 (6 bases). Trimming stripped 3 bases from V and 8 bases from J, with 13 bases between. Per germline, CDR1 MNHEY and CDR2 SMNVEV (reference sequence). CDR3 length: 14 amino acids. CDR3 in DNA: TGTGCCAGCAGTTTGTTGGGGGCAGAGGGGGAGCTGTTTTTT. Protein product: CASSLLGAEGELFF.

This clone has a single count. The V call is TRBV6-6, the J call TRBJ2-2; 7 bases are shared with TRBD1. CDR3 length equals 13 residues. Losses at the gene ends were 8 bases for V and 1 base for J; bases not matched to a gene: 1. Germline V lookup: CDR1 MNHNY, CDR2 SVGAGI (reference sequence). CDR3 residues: CASGTVNTGELFF. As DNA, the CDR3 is TGTGCCAGCGGGACAGTGAACACCGGGGAGCTGTTTTTT.

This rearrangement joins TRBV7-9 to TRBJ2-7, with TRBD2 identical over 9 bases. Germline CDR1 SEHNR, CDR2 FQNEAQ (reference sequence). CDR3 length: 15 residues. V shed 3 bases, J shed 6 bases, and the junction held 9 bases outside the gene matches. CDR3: CASSFGSSGISEQYV. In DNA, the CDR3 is TGTGCCAGCAGCTTTGGCTCTAGCGGGATAAGCGAGCAGTACGTC.

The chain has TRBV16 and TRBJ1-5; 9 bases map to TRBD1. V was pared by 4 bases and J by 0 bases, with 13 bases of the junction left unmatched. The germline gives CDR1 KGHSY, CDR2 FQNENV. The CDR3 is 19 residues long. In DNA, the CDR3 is TGTGCCAGCAGCCGAACCGGGGGGGACAGGGACTATAGCAATCAGCCCCAGCATTTT. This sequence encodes CASSRTGGDRDYSNQPQHF. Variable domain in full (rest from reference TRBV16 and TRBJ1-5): GEEVAQTPKHLVRGEGQKAKLYCAPIKGHSYVFWYQQVLKNEFKFLISFQNENVFDETGMPKERFSAKCLPNSPCSLEIQATKLEDSAVYFCASSRTGGDRDYSNQPQHFGDGTRLSIL.

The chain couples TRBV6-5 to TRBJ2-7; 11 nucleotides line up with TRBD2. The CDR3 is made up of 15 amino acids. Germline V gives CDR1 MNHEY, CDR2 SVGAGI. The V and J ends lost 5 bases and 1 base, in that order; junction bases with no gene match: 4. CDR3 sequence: CASSNLAGGSYEQYF. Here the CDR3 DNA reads TGTGCCAGCAGTAACCTAGCGGGGGGTTCCTACGAGCAGTACTTC.

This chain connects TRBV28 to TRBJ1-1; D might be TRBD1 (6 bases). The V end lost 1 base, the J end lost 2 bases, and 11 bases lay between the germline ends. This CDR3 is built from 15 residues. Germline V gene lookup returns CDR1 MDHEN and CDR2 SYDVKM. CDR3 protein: CASSLFQQGNTEAFF. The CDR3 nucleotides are TGTGCCAGCAGTTTATTTCAACAGGGTAACACTGAAGCTTTCTTT.

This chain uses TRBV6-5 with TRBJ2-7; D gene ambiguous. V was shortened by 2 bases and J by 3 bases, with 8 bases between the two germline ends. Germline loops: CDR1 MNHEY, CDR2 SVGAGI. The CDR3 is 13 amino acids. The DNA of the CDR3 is TGTGCCAGCAGTTACACCCAGAACTACGAGCAGTACTTC. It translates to CASSYTQNYEQYF.

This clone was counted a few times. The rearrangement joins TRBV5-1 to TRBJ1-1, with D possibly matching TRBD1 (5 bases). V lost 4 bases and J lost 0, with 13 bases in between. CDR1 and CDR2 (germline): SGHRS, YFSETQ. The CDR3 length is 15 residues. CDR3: CASSPNAGMNTEAFF. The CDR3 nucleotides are TGCGCCAGCAGCCCGAACGCAGGGATGAACACTGAAGCTTTCTTT.

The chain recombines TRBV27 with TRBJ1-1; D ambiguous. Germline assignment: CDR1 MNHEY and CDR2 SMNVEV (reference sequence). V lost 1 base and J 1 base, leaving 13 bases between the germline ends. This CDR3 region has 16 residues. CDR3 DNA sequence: TGTGCCAGCAGTTTATGGGCAGACGCCCGGAACACTGAAGCTTTCTTT. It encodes CASSLWADARNTEAFF.